These 28 T cell receptor beta chains originate from one sample sequenced in a study of identifying expanded T cells in peripheral blood. Here immunoSEQ multiplex PCR was the method, and the copy in TCRdb shows in-frame clones only, minus some. The sample lists approximately 120,000 clones; more than 75% were seen once. Specimen: blood. The receptors derive from a person aged 18 to 75 in good health.

The gene calls are TRBV19 and TRBJ2-2; a possible D gene is TRBD2 (5 bases). Germline CDR1 LNHDA, CDR2 SQIVND (reference sequence). With 4 bases removed from V and 9 bases from J, the gap between germline ends came to 18 bases. This CDR3 is built from 15 residues. The CDR3 DNA reads as TGTGCCAGTAGTAAGCCGACTACAGCCCACCGGGAGCTGTTTTTT. Amino acid sequence: CASSKPTTAHRELFF. The full variable domain, rest sourced from reference TRBV19 and TRBJ2-2, is DGGITQSPKYLFRKEGQNVTLSCEQNLNHDAMYWYRQDPGQGLRLIYYSQIVNDFQKGDIAEGYSVSREKKESFPLTVTSAQKNPTAFYLCASSKPTTAHRELFFGEGSRLTVL.

The V gene is TRBV7-9, the J gene TRBJ1-5; weak D call: TRBD1 (5 bases). The CDR3 has 13 residues. V dropped 3 bases and J dropped 6 bases, with 9 bases sitting between them. Germline values: CDR1 SEHNR, CDR2 FQNEAQ (reference sequence). CDR3 in amino acids: CASSFGGAQPQHF. DNA of the CDR3: TGTGCCAGCAGCTTCGGTGGGGCTCAGCCCCAGCATTTT.

The CDR3 DNA reads as TGTGCCAGCAGCCCCTGGAACACCGGGGAGCTGTTTTTT. Protein product: CASSPWNTGELFF. The chain has TRBV5-6 and TRBJ2-2, with D hard to call. The length of the CDR3 is 13 residues. Germline V gene data show CDR1 as SGHDT and CDR2 as YYEEEE. Deletions cut 4 bases from V and 1 base from J, with 5 bases between.

The chain employs TRBV10-3 and TRBJ2-2; D is uncertain. The CDR3 runs 15 residues. The V gene's germline CDR1 is ENHRY and CDR2 SYGVKD. Trimming left V 3 bases short and J 0 bases short, with 8 bases between. In nucleotides, the CDR3 is TGTGCCATCAGTGATACGACAACGAACACCGGGGAGCTGTTTTTT. Its translation is CAISDTTTNTGELFF.

This clone has a handful of counts. The J gene is TRBJ2-7, the V gene TRBV5-1; D perhaps matches TRBD1 (8 bases). This CDR3 is built from 13 residues. V shed 2 bases and J shed 7 bases, with 13 bases lying between them. Germline V gene sequence: CDR1 SGHRS, CDR2 YFSETQ. The chain's CDR3 is CASSFGQGGEQYF. The CDR3 DNA is TGCGCCAGCAGCTTCGGACAGGGAGGGGAGCAGTACTTC.

The J gene is TRBJ1-2, the V gene TRBV6-5; no definite D call. The CDR3 length is 14 residues. The germline V and J ends were trimmed by 5 bases and 3 bases, with 13 bases remaining between them. The V gene's germline CDR1 is MNHEY and CDR2 SVGAGI. The CDR3 nucleotides are TGTGCCAGCAGTGACCGGGAGATGGACTATGGCTACACCTTC. Amino acids: CASSDREMDYGYTF.

This clone occurred a few times. The V call is TRBV7-2, the J call TRBJ1-1; a possible D gene is TRBD1 (5 bases). The CDR3 loop spans 15 amino acids. CDR1 and CDR2 (germline): SGHTA, FQGNSA. Trimming stripped 1 base from V and 4 bases from J, with 13 bases between. The CDR3 reads CASSLVEGGGTEAFF. The CDR3 DNA follows: TGTGCCAGCAGCTTAGTGGAAGGTGGGGGCACTGAAGCTTTCTTT.

The CDR3 nucleotides are TGTGCCAGCTCACCACCGGACGGGGGGGCCTACGAGCAGTACTTC. Encoded protein: CASSPPDGGAYEQYF. The genes are TRBV18 and TRBJ2-7, with 8 bases that match TRBD2. This CDR3 comprises 15 residues. Germline V lookup: CDR1 KGHSH, CDR2 LQKENI. V lost 0 bases, J lost 2 bases, and 3 bases stayed unmatched.

This clone was seen a handful of times. The V call is TRBV30, the J call TRBJ1-1, with D unresolved. There are 11 residues in the CDR3. Per germline, CDR1 GTSNPN and CDR2 SVGIG (reference sequence). The V gene lost 1 base and the J gene lost 3 bases, with 3 bases spanning the gap. The CDR3 nucleotides are TGTGCCTGGAGTGGGTACACTGAAGCTTTCTTT. This codes for CAWSGYTEAFF.

The chain joins TRBV7-2 to TRBJ1-5; D is perhaps TRBD1 (5 bases). Germline CDR1 SGHTA, CDR2 FQGNSA. V was trimmed by 5 bases and J by 6 bases, leaving 11 bases between them. The CDR3 totals 13 residues. CDR3 sequence reads: CASSSGALQPQHF. CDR3 bases: TGTGCCAGCAGCAGCGGGGCGCTTCAGCCCCAGCATTTT.

This clone was detected once. The rearrangement uses TRBV7-9 and TRBJ1-2; the D gene is possibly TRBD1 (6 bases). Germline V gene data show CDR1 as SEHNR and CDR2 as FQNEAQ (reference sequence). The CDR3 runs to 14 residues. Trimming removed 2 bases at V and 4 bases at J, with 11 bases between. In DNA, the CDR3 is TGTGCCAGCAGCTTATCAGGGGTGGTCTATGGCTACACCTTC. Encoded protein: CASSLSGVVYGYTF.

The CDR3 nucleotides read TGTGCCAGCAGCGCGGACCCACTCGCCTACGAGCAGTACTTC. As protein: CASSADPLAYEQYF. The rearrangement uses TRBV7-9 and TRBJ2-7; no definite D call. Germline lookup yields CDR1 SEHNR and CDR2 FQNEAQ (reference sequence). The CDR3 has 14 amino acids. V shed 5 bases and J shed 2 bases, with 13 bases lying between them.

The chain recombines TRBV27 with TRBJ1-2, with D tentatively TRBD1 (6 bases). Germline-derived CDR1 and CDR2 are MNHEY and SMNVEV (reference sequence). V shed 6 bases and J shed 1 base, with 15 bases lying between them. This CDR3 region has 15 residues. The CDR3 spells CASSLQGGGNYGYTF. DNA of the CDR3: TGTGCCAGCAGCCTTCAGGGAGGGGGTAACTATGGCTACACCTTC.

The chain links TRBV18 to TRBJ2-6; no clear D. The CDR3 runs 15 residues. Per the germline V gene, CDR1 is KGHSH and CDR2 is LQKENI. V dropped 3 bases and J dropped 2 bases, with 8 bases sitting between them. This CDR3 is CASSPPGPGANVLTF. The CDR3 DNA sequence: TGTGCCAGCTCACCGCCCGGGCCTGGGGCCAACGTCCTGACTTTC.

The gene calls are TRBV18 and TRBJ1-5; TRBD1 aligns across 7 bases. The CDR3 runs to 15 residues. Trimming removed 3 bases from V and 7 bases from J; junction bases left unmatched: 9. Germline assignment: CDR1 KGHSH and CDR2 LQKENI. This CDR3 reads CASSPGTAGSQPQHF. As DNA, the CDR3 is TGTGCCAGCTCACCCGGGACAGCGGGGAGCCAGCCCCAGCATTTT.

The V call is TRBV19, the J call TRBJ1-1; D gene uncertain. Trimming cost V 0 bases and J 3 bases, with 5 bases left between them. CDR3 length: 13 amino acids. CDR1 and CDR2 from the germline V gene are LNHDA and SQIVND (reference sequence). CDR3 residues: CASSIDADTEAFF. The CDR3 DNA sequence: TGTGCCAGTAGTATAGACGCAGACACTGAAGCTTTCTTT.

The chain employs TRBV6-6 and TRBJ1-1, with TRBD1 matching over 10 bases. After removal of 4 bases from V and 4 bases from J, the junction contained 9 bases not matched to a gene. The V gene's germline CDR1 is MNHNY and CDR2 SVGAGI (reference sequence). The CDR3 runs to 16 residues. The CDR3 DNA follows: TGTGCCAGCAGTTCAACCCTGACAGGGGGCCTCACTGAAGCTTTCTTT. Encoded protein: CASSSTLTGGLTEAFF.

The gene calls are TRBV4-1 and TRBJ1-1; 8 nucleotides agree with TRBD1. Germline CDR1 reads MGHRA; CDR2 reads YSYEKL. The CDR3 totals 14 residues. The junction had 8 bases not matched to a gene; V was cut back by 4 bases and J by 7 bases. The CDR3 region is CASSLKGGQDEAFF. Here the CDR3 DNA reads TGCGCCAGCAGCCTCAAGGGGGGACAGGATGAAGCTTTCTTT.

The gene calls are TRBV15 and TRBJ2-6; D possibly corresponds to TRBD2 (6 bases). The V gene's germline CDR1 is LNHNV and CDR2 YYDKDF (reference sequence). CDR3 size: 17 residues. V dropped 1 base and J dropped 0 bases, with 10 bases sitting between them. CDR3 nucleotide sequence: TGTGCCACCAGCAGAGGGGGACTGAACTCTGGGGCCAACGTCCTGACTTTC. Its protein product is CATSRGGLNSGANVLTF.

This chain links TRBV10-2 with TRBJ1-2, with unresolved D. This CDR3 is built from 13 residues. With 3 bases removed from V and 0 bases from J, the gap between germline ends came to 5 bases. Looked up from germline, CDR1 is WSHSY and CDR2 is SAAADI. Written as DNA, the CDR3 is TGCGCCAGCAGTGAAGGAGCTAACTATGGCTACACCTTC. Amino acid sequence: CASSEGANYGYTF.

The V and J genes are TRBV7-9 and TRBJ1-2, with D possibly being TRBD1 (6 bases). Germline V CDR1 and CDR2: SEHNR, FQNEAQ (reference sequence). Trimming left V 4 bases short and J 0 bases short, with 12 bases between. CDR3 length: 15 residues. CDR3 DNA: TGTGCCAGCAGCTCTCACAGGGTCTCTAACTATGGCTACACCTTC. Translated: CASSSHRVSNYGYTF.

This clone was recorded a few times. The V and J genes are TRBV19 and TRBJ2-7, with D possibly called TRBD1 or TRBD2 (6 bases each). The CDR3 is 15 residues long. The V gene lost 4 bases and the J gene lost 2 bases, with 15 bases spanning the gap. The germline V gene encodes CDR1 LNHDA and CDR2 SQIVND (reference sequence). This CDR3 reads CASSTSGAGTYEQYF. CDR3 in DNA: TGTGCCAGTAGTACCTCGGGGGCGGGGACCTACGAGCAGTACTTC. The full variable domain, with the rest looked up from reference TRBV19 and TRBJ2-7, is DGGITQSPKYLFRKEGQNVTLSCEQNLNHDAMYWYRQDPGQGLRLIYYSQIVNDFQKGDIAEGYSVSREKKESFPLTVTSAQKNPTAFYLCASSTSGAGTYEQYFGPGTRLTVT.

The V gene is TRBV29-1, the J gene TRBJ2-4, with D uncertain. Germline CDR1 and CDR2: SQVTM and ANQGSEA. This CDR3 contains 13 residues. Trimming left V 4 bases short and J 5 bases short, with 12 bases between. The CDR3 DNA reads as TGCAGCGTTGGCGTGTTGGGTGAAAACATTCAGTACTTC. Amino acid sequence: CSVGVLGENIQYF.

This chain links TRBV18 with TRBJ1-4, with D maybe TRBD1 (6 bases). Trimming shortened V by 4 bases and J by 8 bases, and 14 bases separated the two germline ends. Germline V gene sequence: CDR1 KGHSH, CDR2 LQKENI. The CDR3 covers 14 residues. The CDR3 spells CASSQQGSREKLFF. As DNA, the CDR3 is TGTGCCAGCTCACAACAGGGAAGTAGGGAAAAACTGTTTTTT.

The chain couples TRBV2 to TRBJ1-5; TRBD1 might be the D (6 bases). V was pared by 4 bases and J by 4 bases, with 23 bases between. There are 18 residues in the CDR3. Germline V gives CDR1 SNHLY, CDR2 FYNNEI. The CDR3 bases are TGTGCCAGCAGTGGCCGCGGACAGTTTTTGGGCCAAAATCAGCCCCAGCATTTT. Its translation: CASSGRGQFLGQNQPQHF.

The chain couples TRBV5-1 to TRBJ2-1, with D perhaps TRBD2 (6 bases). The CDR3 is 13 amino acids. CDR1 and CDR2 (germline): SGHRS, YFSETQ. V gave up 9 bases and J gave up 5 bases, with 15 bases separating them. The CDR3 sequence is CATATSQHNEQFF. The CDR3 nucleotides read TGCGCCACCGCGACTAGTCAGCACAATGAGCAGTTCTTC.

J is TRBJ1-5 and V is TRBV2, with 7 bases lining up with TRBD1. V was clipped by 7 bases and J by 1 base; unmatched bases: 10. From germline, CDR1 is SNHLY and CDR2 FYNNEI. The CDR3 consists of 16 residues. Written as DNA, the CDR3 is TGTGCCAGCACTTTACAGGGGATTAAAAGCAATCAGCCCCAGCATTTT. It codes for CASTLQGIKSNQPQHF.

This clone was observed a single time. The chain uses TRBV4-3 and TRBJ1-1, with D perhaps TRBD1 (6 bases). V lost 0 bases and J lost 3, with 11 bases in between. Germline-derived CDR1 and CDR2 are LGHNA and YSLEER. The CDR3 length is 15 residues. CDR3 DNA: TGCGCCAGCAGCCAAGATCCAGGGGAGTACACTGAAGCTTTCTTT. It specifies CASSQDPGEYTEAFF.